This T cell receptor beta chain derives from a study of blood T cells in healthy people across ages. General study points: Diversity estimates drawn from one million T cells were deemed underestimates. For the donors, CMV status was unknown and possibly confounded expanded clonotype changes. Naive CD4+ cell counts and diversity both ran higher in long-lived than in aged donors.

The use of a sample-barcoded 5' primer and a J-beta primer mix characterized a second PCR of about 7 to 12 cycles. A 12-random-nucleotide template-switch adaptor tagged each cDNA molecule. TCRdb re-derived calls from the 5' RACE reads in MiXCR, one entry per CDR3 protein. Of fewer than 800,000 distinct CDR3 sequences detected, around 45% appear once; the ten largest clones hold 25% to 35%. This clonotype was observed many times. Its antigen is not known. The CDR3 runs to 15 residues. The sequencing sample was made of blood. This sequence was found in a woman aged 55-75 years in good health. V gene TRBV21-1 combines with J gene TRBJ2-3; the table assigns TRBD1, which was not confirmed against the DNA. TRBV21-1 has pseudogene status. The CDR3 DNA reads as TGTGCCAGCAGCAACGGGACAGGGCGGCTAGATACGCAGTATTTT. Its translation: CASSNGTGRLDTQYF.